The rows below give T cell receptor beta chains drawn from one sample of a study of T cell repertoires in aging, cancer and after chemotherapy. TCRdb reprocessed the multiplex PCR reads via MiXCR and lists one record per CDR3 protein. The sample includes around 5,100 distinct CDR3 sequences, 25% to 30% seen only once; the top ten take more than 9.5%. The specimen sequenced was blood. These receptors were collected from a human donor with a solid tumor. Both conserved end residues are part of each CDR3. Each record gives: D gene, V gene, J gene, clone size, CDR3 DNA, CDR3 protein. The D gene is left open where the match is weak. Some rows have no size entry. The others give once, few or many, or a class for an expanded clone.

>TRBD2|TRBV20-1|TRBJ2-3|few
TGCAGTGCTAGAGCCCTCTTAGGACTAGCGGGAGGGCTAGATACGCAGTATTTT
CSARALLGLAGGLDTQYF
>NA|TRBV5-1|TRBJ2-7|NA
TGCGCCGGCAGCTTGGACGGGAAAGGGAAGTACGAGCAGTACTTC
CAGSLDGKGKYEQYF
>NA|TRBV27|TRBJ1-6|NA
TGTGCCAGCAGTTTTGGACACAATTCACCCCTCCACTTT
CASSFGHNSPLHF
>NA|TRBV20-1|TRBJ2-7|NA
TGCAGTGCGAGGGGGACCTACGAGCAGTACTTC
CSARGTYEQYF
>NA|TRBV6-4|TRBJ1-2|NA
TGTGCCAGCAGTACACCCGGGACGCTCTATGGCTACACCTTC
CASSTPGTLYGYTF
>NA|TRBV14|TRBJ1-1|NA
TGTGCCAGCAGCTCCTCATTTAGGGGCTGGACTGAAGCTTTCTTT
CASSSSFRGWTEAFF
>NA|TRBV6-5|TRBJ1-2|medium-sized
TGTGCCAGCAGAACGAAACCGACAGGCTTTAACTATGGCTACACCTTC
CASRTKPTGFNYGYTF
>NA|TRBV7-9|TRBJ2-2|few
TGTGCCAGCAGCTTCGGCACCGGGGAGCTGTTTTTT
CASSFGTGELFF
>NA|TRBV20-1|TRBJ2-7|NA
TGCAGTGCGAGTACCTGGCGACTGGGCGGGGGCTCACTCTACGAGCAGTACTTC
CSASTWRLGGGSLYEQYF
>NA|TRBV6-5|TRBJ1-2|NA
TGTGCCAGCAGTTACTCGAGTATGGGGGGGTTCTATGGCTACACCTTC
CASSYSSMGGFYGYTF
>NA|TRBV12-3/TRBV12-4|TRBJ2-5|NA
TGTGCCAGCAGTTTACTGGCAGGGAAAGAGACCCAGTACTTC
CASSLLAGKETQYF
>NA|TRBV4-1|TRBJ1-6|NA
TGCGCCAGCAATGAACAGGGATGGAATTCACCCCTCCACTTT
CASNEQGWNSPLHF
>NA|TRBV20-1|TRBJ2-7|NA
TGCAGTGCGGCTCGTCTCGCGGCCTACGAGCAGTACTTC
CSAARLAAYEQYF
>NA|TRBV6-5|TRBJ2-6|few
TGTGCCAGCATGTCCCACAGGGTAAGCTCTGGGGCCAACGTCCTGACTTTC
CASMSHRVSSGANVLTF
>TRBD2|TRBV20-1|TRBJ2-3|NA
TGCAGTGCTAGAGATGGGGACCCTAGTGCGGGGGTTTCGGTGACAGATACGCAGTATTTT
CSARDGDPSAGVSVTDTQYF
>TRBD1|TRBV7-4|TRBJ2-7|NA
TGTGCCAGCAGCTTAGCGGTGGGACAGGGGGCACCCTACGAGCAGTACTTC
CASSLAVGQGAPYEQYF
>NA|TRBV6-5|TRBJ1-3|medium-sized
TGTGCCAGCAGTTACAGGTCGGGGTTTGGAAACACCATATATTTT
CASSYRSGFGNTIYF
>NA|TRBV12-3/TRBV12-4|TRBJ1-1|NA
TGTGCCAGCAGTTTGGGAGCGGGGGGCCTCACTGAAGCTTTCTTT
CASSLGAGGLTEAFF
>NA|TRBV24-1|TRBJ2-7|NA
TGTGCCACCAGGCGAGGCAGGGACGAGCAGTACTTC
CATRRGRDEQYF
>NA|TRBV6-5|TRBJ1-2|NA
TGTGCCAGCAGTGAAATGTATTGGGCCGCCTATGGCTACACCTTC
CASSEMYWAAYGYTF
>NA|TRBV29-1|TRBJ2-4|NA
TGCAGCGTTGATGACGCGGTACTTAAAAACATTCAGTACTTC
CSVDDAVLKNIQYF
>NA|TRBV5-6|TRBJ2-7|NA
TGTGCCAGCAGCGGAACCAGCGGCTCCTACGAGCAGTACTTC
CASSGTSGSYEQYF
>TRBD1|TRBV20-1|TRBJ2-7|few
TGCAGTGCCCTACATGCCGGGACAGTGAACTACGAGCAGTACTTC
CSALHAGTVNYEQYF
>NA|TRBV6-5|TRBJ1-5|medium-sized
TGTGCCAGCAGTTCCCCGGGGGGTAACGGCAATCAGCCCCAGCATTTT
CASSSPGGNGNQPQHF
>TRBD1|TRBV19|TRBJ2-6|few
TGTGCCAGTAGTGGACAGGGCTCTGGGGCCAACGTCCTGACTTTC
CASSGQGSGANVLTF
>NA|TRBV19|TRBJ1-6|few
TGTGCCAGTAGACCCCAGGGCAGTTCACCCCTCCACTTT
CASRPQGSSPLHF
>TRBD1|TRBV19|TRBJ1-5|few
TGTGCCAGTTTACGAGCAGGGGGCAAGGGCAATCAGCCCCAGCATTTT
CASLRAGGKGNQPQHF
>NA|TRBV18|TRBJ2-2|NA
TGTGCCAGCTCATCAGAGGACAGCATGAACACCGGGGAGCTGTTTTTT
CASSSEDSMNTGELFF